A single sample is the source of the 27 T cell receptor beta chains below, sequenced in a study of PD-1 blockade in classical Hodgkin lymphoma. Time point of the sample: cycle 4 day 1 (C4D1), after five to seven weeks of nivolumab. No patient escaped relapse after autologous stem cell transplantation, and brentuximab vedotin exposure varied. By magnetic negative selection, CD8+ T cells were isolated from the thawed PBMCs. Data came from immunoSEQ multiplex PCR; TCRdb stores just in-frame clones and leaves some out. The sample lists some 7,500 clones; 60% were seen once. The material was CD8+ T cells from blood, obtained before the fourth cycle of nivolumab. The receptor source for this set is a human donor with classical Hodgkin lymphoma.

The chain carries TRBV6-5 and TRBJ2-2, with D unresolved. The CDR3 covers 15 residues. The germline CDR1 and CDR2 sequences are MNHEY and SVGAGI. V gave up 2 bases and J gave up 0 bases, with 7 bases separating them. CDR3 amino acids: CASSYANPNTGELFF. The CDR3 region has the DNA TGTGCCAGCAGTTACGCCAACCCGAACACCGGGGAGCTGTTTTTT.

Turning to this clone: The sample holds other DNA sequences that translate to the same CDR3. The chain combines TRBV7-6 with TRBJ2-3; possibly TRBD1 or TRBD2 for D (5 bases each). CDR1 is SGHVS, CDR2 FNYEAQ, per germline. V shed 0 bases and J shed 0 bases, with 16 bases lying between them. The CDR3 has 18 residues. In nucleotides, the CDR3 is TGTGCCAGCAGCTTAGCCCCCGGGACGGGAACTAGCACAGATACGCAGTATTTT. Its translation is CASSLAPGTGTSTDTQYF.

The chain recombines TRBV27 with TRBJ2-5, with D maybe TRBD1 (6 bases). The V gene's germline CDR1 is MNHEY and CDR2 SMNVEV (reference sequence). CDR3 length equals 14 residues. The V gene lost 5 bases and the J gene lost 5 bases, with 15 bases spanning the gap. The CDR3 here is CASSNRDRFETQYF. The CDR3 DNA sequence: TGTGCCAGCAGTAACAGGGATCGTTTCGAGACCCAGTACTTC.

The chain recombines TRBV9 with TRBJ2-3; possible D gene TRBD1, 6 bases. CDR1 and CDR2 from the germline V gene are SGDLS and YYNGEE. V lost 4 bases to trimming and J lost 1 base, with 13 bases between them. The length of the CDR3 is 15 residues. The CDR3 sequence is CASSPAGGGTDTQYF. DNA of the CDR3: TGTGCCAGCAGCCCCGCTGGGGGCGGCACAGATACGCAGTATTTT.

The chain joins TRBV6-5 to TRBJ2-1; the match to TRBD2 covers 10 bases. Germline loops: CDR1 MNHEY, CDR2 SVGAGI. V was clipped by 4 bases and J by 9 bases; unmatched bases: 9. The CDR3 is 15 residues long. The CDR3 DNA is TGTGCCAGCAGTTCACCAGCGGGAGGGCCTGGTGAGCAGTTCTTC. It encodes CASSSPAGGPGEQFF.

CDR3 sequence (DNA): TGTGCCAGCAGCTTTCCAGGGGGGACTAGCGGGGACAATGAGCAGTTCTTC. This codes for CASSFPGGTSGDNEQFF. The V and J genes are TRBV5-4 and TRBJ2-1, with 13 bases lining up with TRBD2. The germline V gene has CDR1 SGHNT and CDR2 YYREEE (reference sequence). The V gene end was trimmed by 2 bases and the J gene end by 5 bases; junction bases not matched to a gene: 7. This CDR3 is 17 amino acids long.

The chain couples TRBV5-6 to TRBJ1-2; 9 bases map to TRBD1. V shed 5 bases, J shed 2 bases, and the junction held 4 bases outside the gene matches. From germline, CDR1 is SGHDT and CDR2 YYEEEE. This CDR3 region has 14 residues. CDR3 residues: CASRQQGANYGYTF. The CDR3 DNA sequence: TGTGCCAGCAGGCAACAGGGGGCGAACTATGGCTACACCTTC.

The rearrangement joins TRBV7-9 to TRBJ2-7, with 12 nucleotides matching TRBD2. Germline CDR1 is SEHNR and CDR2 is FQNEAQ (reference sequence). Trimming removed 5 bases from V and 4 bases from J; junction bases left unmatched: 6. The CDR3 runs to 15 residues. CDR3: CASSPLAGGPYEQYF. In DNA, the CDR3 is TGTGCCAGCAGCCCCCTAGCGGGAGGGCCGTACGAGCAGTACTTC.

The V call is TRBV7-8, the J call TRBJ2-5, with a weak D call TRBD1 (5 bases). The CDR3 length is 14 residues. The germline V gene has CDR1 SGHVS and CDR2 FQNEAQ. V shed 5 bases and J shed 9 bases, with 19 bases lying between them. The CDR3 DNA follows: TGTGCCAGCAGCCTAGGACCCGCGGAAGGGGCCCAGTACTTC. Protein product: CASSLGPAEGAQYF. Using reference TRBV7-8 and TRBJ2-5 for the parts outside the CDR3, the full variable domain is GAGVSQSPRYKVAKRGQDVALRCDPISGHVSLFWYQQALGQGPEFLTYFQNEAQLDKSGLPSDRFFAERPEGSVSTLKIQRTQQEDSAVYLCASSLGPAEGAQYFGPGTRLLVL.

For the CDR3, the DNA is TGTGCCAGCAGCTTGACTAGCGGGAACCATGAGCAGTTCTTC. This translates into CASSLTSGNHEQFF. The gene calls are TRBV7-3 and TRBJ2-1; 11 nucleotides agree with TRBD2. The V gene end was trimmed by 3 bases and the J gene end by 8 bases; junction bases not matched to a gene: 3. The CDR3 contains 14 residues. CDR1 is SGHTA and CDR2 is FQGTGA in the germline V gene.

The chain employs TRBV4-1 and TRBJ2-7; D not resolved. The CDR3 totals 16 residues. V was clipped by 4 bases and J by 0 bases, with 16 bases between them. Per the germline V gene, CDR1 is MGHRA and CDR2 is YSYEKL. The CDR3 loop is CASSLDILQSSYEQYF. For the CDR3, the DNA is TGCGCCAGCAGCCTTGACATACTCCAGAGCTCCTACGAGCAGTACTTC.

This chain connects TRBV28 to TRBJ2-1, with 12 bases fitting TRBD1. The CDR3 is 17 residues long. The J segment lost 8 bases and the V segment lost 5 bases, leaving 13 bases of the junction unmatched. CDR1 MDHEN and CDR2 SYDVKM come from the germline V gene. CDR3 residues: CASSSVWGQGAFDEQFF. In DNA form, the CDR3 reads TGTGCCAGCAGTAGCGTCTGGGGACAGGGGGCTTTCGATGAGCAGTTCTTC.

This rearrangement joins TRBV9 to TRBJ1-1; D remains ambiguous. Per the germline V gene, CDR1 is SGDLS and CDR2 is YYNGEE. V was shortened by 4 bases and J by 0 bases, with 19 bases between the two germline ends. The CDR3 is made up of 17 amino acids. As DNA, the CDR3 is TGTGCCAGCAGCCCACGCCCCTCACAGCTCATGAACACTGAAGCTTTCTTT. Translated, it gives CASSPRPSQLMNTEAFF.

The V gene is TRBV4-1, the J gene TRBJ2-1, with a possible D match to TRBD2 (6 bases). Trimming took off 1 base at V and 0 bases at J, with 10 bases between the two ends. The CDR3 totals 16 residues. Germline CDR1 MGHRA, CDR2 YSYEKL. In DNA form, the CDR3 reads TGCGCCAGCAGCCAAGGGGGACTGAGCTCCTACAATGAGCAGTTCTTC. Its translation: CASSQGGLSSYNEQFF.

V and J are TRBV9 and TRBJ2-1, with 8 positions matching TRBD2. The ends lost 4 bases at V and 7 bases at J; junction bases unmatched: 13. The CDR3 contains 16 residues. From germline, CDR1 is SGDLS and CDR2 YYNGEE. The CDR3 DNA reads as TGTGCCAGCAGCTTGGAGTGGACGGGAGGGGGGAATGAGCAGTTCTTC. Its translation is CASSLEWTGGGNEQFF.

The rearrangement uses TRBV9 and TRBJ2-1; D is undetermined. Trimming left V 1 base short and J 6 bases short, with 8 bases between. Per germline, CDR1 SGDLS and CDR2 YYNGEE. This CDR3 comprises 13 residues. CDR3 DNA: TGTGCCAGCAGCGTAATGCTTACCAATGAGCAGTTCTTC. Its translation: CASSVMLTNEQFF.

By sample fraction, this clone is medium-sized. The chain uses TRBV27 and TRBJ2-4, with TRBD1 matching over 9 bases. CDR3 length: 14 amino acids. J was trimmed by 4 bases and V by 5 bases; bases with no gene match: 3. CDR1 and CDR2 (germline): MNHEY, SMNVEV (reference sequence). The CDR3 coding sequence is TGTGCCAGCAGTCCCGGGACAGGGAAAAACATTCAGTACTTC. It is translated as CASSPGTGKNIQYF.

The genes are TRBV19 and TRBJ2-2; D is possibly TRBD1 or TRBD2 (6 bases each). Germline assignment: CDR1 LNHDA and CDR2 SQIVND (reference sequence). The V end was cut by 5 bases, the J end by 1 base, with 11 bases between. The CDR3 consists of 15 residues. The CDR3 DNA sequence: TGTGCCAGTAGTTGGGGGGCCTGGAACACCGGGGAGCTGTTTTTT. Translating it yields CASSWGAWNTGELFF.

The CDR3 region has the DNA TGTGCCAGCAGTCCCGGGACTAGCGGGAGCCCCTACGAGCAGTACTTC. It codes for CASSPGTSGSPYEQYF. This chain connects TRBV28 to TRBJ2-7, with 14 bases lining up with TRBD2. The CDR3 length is 16 residues. CDR1 and CDR2 (germline): MDHEN, SYDVKM. Trimming took 5 bases from V and 2 from J; bases not matched to a gene: 5. The full variable domain, completed using reference TRBV28 and TRBJ2-7, is DVKVTQSSRYLVKRTGEKVFLECVQDMDHENMFWYRQDPGLGLRLIYFSYDVKMKEKGDIPEGYSVSREKKERFSLILESASTNQTSMYLCASSPGTSGSPYEQYFGPGTRLTVT.

This clone was seen more than once but under ten times. The chain uses TRBV29-1 and TRBJ2-7, with TRBD1 identical over 8 bases. The J segment lost 6 bases and the V segment lost 4 bases, leaving 8 bases of the junction unmatched. Germline V lookup: CDR1 SQVTM, CDR2 ANQGSEA. The CDR3 is 13 residues long. The CDR3 is CSVVVTGVSEQYF. The CDR3 DNA is TGCAGCGTTGTAGTGACAGGGGTCAGCGAGCAGTACTTC.

This clone was detected once. The V and J genes are TRBV28 and TRBJ2-1; the match to TRBD1 covers 9 bases. The CDR3 sequence is 18 residues long. CDR1 is MDHEN, CDR2 SYDVKM, per germline. Losses at the gene ends were 6 bases for V and 2 bases for J; bases not matched to a gene: 14. The CDR3 region is CASRYRGHFPSAYNEQFF. For the CDR3, the DNA is TGTGCCAGCAGGTACAGGGGGCATTTTCCCTCAGCCTACAATGAGCAGTTCTTC.

This chain links TRBV11-3 with TRBJ2-3; no clear D. Trimming took 4 bases from V and 5 from J, leaving 10 bases between them. CDR1 is SGHNT, CDR2 YENEEA, per germline. CDR3 length equals 13 residues. The CDR3 DNA sequence: TGTGCCAGCAGCTATCAGGTTCAAGATACGCAGTATTTT. The encoded protein is CASSYQVQDTQYF.

The V call is TRBV5-1, the J call TRBJ1-1; D uncertain. The CDR3 totals 13 residues. The germline CDR1 and CDR2 sequences are SGHRS and YFSETQ. Trimming stripped 4 bases from V and 4 bases from J, with 11 bases between. Here the CDR3 DNA reads TGCGCCAGCAGCCCGTCCGTTAGCACTGAAGCTTTCTTT. As protein: CASSPSVSTEAFF.

The gene calls are TRBV2 and TRBJ2-3; D may correspond to TRBD1 or TRBD2 (5 bases each). Looked up from germline, CDR1 is SNHLY and CDR2 is FYNNEI. The CDR3 sequence is 17 residues long. Trimming removed 7 bases from V and 6 bases from J, with 26 bases in between. In DNA, the CDR3 is TGTGCCAGCATGTATACCGGGGACCCATCACCGATGGATACGCAGTATTTT. Protein sequence: CASMYTGDPSPMDTQYF.

This clone has a handful of counts. The genes are TRBV10-2 and TRBJ2-2; no reliable D call. Germline CDR1 and CDR2: WSHSY and SAAADI. The V end lost 3 bases, the J end lost 6 bases, and 20 bases lay between the germline ends. The CDR3 contains 17 residues. CDR3 in amino acids: CASSDRLGSQTPGELFF. CDR3 DNA sequence: TGCGCCAGCAGTGATCGTTTGGGTAGCCAAACTCCCGGGGAGCTGTTTTTT.

V and J are TRBV2 and TRBJ2-1; TRBD2 aligns across 11 bases. Germline CDR1 and CDR2: SNHLY and FYNNEI. V shed 7 bases and J 6 bases; nucleotides not matched to a gene: 14. This CDR3 is built from 17 residues. Here the CDR3 reads CASMRLAGGLKGNEQFF. CDR3 DNA sequence: TGTGCCAGCATGAGGCTAGCGGGAGGCTTAAAGGGCAATGAGCAGTTCTTC.

This clone was found once. The CDR3 sequence is CASSPGAEAFF. The DNA for the CDR3 is TGTGCCAGCAGCCCGGGGGCTGAAGCTTTCTTT. The rearrangement links TRBV7-9 to TRBJ1-1; perhaps TRBD1 as D (5 bases). This CDR3 contains 11 residues. Trimming removed 5 bases from V and 6 bases from J, with 7 bases in between. Germline-derived CDR1 and CDR2 are SEHNR and FQNEAQ (reference sequence).